The rows below give T cell receptor beta chains drawn from one sample of a study of T cell clonotyping in hematopoietic cell transplantation. Using immunoSEQ multiplex PCR, the repertoire was profiled, and TCRdb retains in-frame clones only, with some absent. The sample carries 15,000 to 20,000 clones, more than 60% recorded once. The sequenced material came from peripheral blood mononuclear cells. Every receptor here comes from a man in his fifties or sixties in good health. Some clones in this sample may be carry-over from other donors' samples. Both conserved end residues are part of each CDR3. The order of the fields is J gene, CDR3 length, clone size, V gene, D gene, CDR3 DNA, CDR3 protein. The D gene is left open where the match is weak. Expanded clones are given a class, and other clones once, few, many or no size at all.

>TRBJ1-1|16|-|TRBV7-9|-
TGTGCCAGCAGCCCCTCATTCGGGGGAGTGAACACTGAAGCTTTCTTT
CASSPSFGGVNTEAFF
>TRBJ1-2|13|once|TRBV30|-
TGTGCCTGGAAAATAACAGGGCGTGGGGGCTACACCTTC
CAWKITGRGGYTF
>TRBJ2-5|15|once|TRBV7-2|TRBD1
TGTGCCAGCAGCTTAATGGGGACAGCCCAAGAGACCCAGTACTTC
CASSLMGTAQETQYF
>TRBJ2-1|16|-|TRBV11-2|TRBD2
TGTGCCAGCAGCTTGAGGGGTAGCGGGCGATACAATGAGCAGTTCTTC
CASSLRGSGRYNEQFF
>TRBJ1-4|20|-|TRBV6-1|TRBD1
TGTGCCAGCAGTGCGGATGTTCCGGGACAGATTCTTGCAACTAATGAAAAACTGTTTTTT
CASSADVPGQILATNEKLFF
>TRBJ1-6|15|-|TRBV19|-
TGTGCCAGTAGTACCGGGCCCAGCGGGAATTCACCCCTCCACTTT
CASSTGPSGNSPLHF
>TRBJ1-6|19|-|TRBV7-9|-
TGTGCCAGCAGCTTAGCAAGTCAGGTATCATTGTCCTATAATTCACCCCTCCACTTT
CASSLASQVSLSYNSPLHF
>TRBJ2-1|16|-|TRBV29-1|-
TGCAGCGTTGAAGATCTGGCCCGGAGGTCCTACAATGAGCAGTTCTTC
CSVEDLARRSYNEQFF
>TRBJ2-7|16|-|TRBV14|-
TGTGCCAGCAGCCAAGGGCCTTGGGGGGACTCCTACGAGCAGTACTTC
CASSQGPWGDSYEQYF
>TRBJ1-2|15|few|TRBV7-8|-
TGTGCCAGCAGCTTAGTCCGCTCCCTCAACTATGGCTACACCTTC
CASSLVRSLNYGYTF
>TRBJ2-7|14|-|TRBV30|-
TGTGCCTGGAATCTCCGGGCCCCCTCCTACGAGCAGTACTTC
CAWNLRAPSYEQYF
>TRBJ2-7|12|-|TRBV11-2|-
TGTGCCAGCAGCATCTCGAGGTACGAGCAGTACTTC
CASSISRYEQYF
>TRBJ2-5|17|few|TRBV30|TRBD2
TGTGCCTGGAGTGGTAAATTAGCGGGGGGCTACGGGGAGACCCAGTACTTC
CAWSGKLAGGYGETQYF
>TRBJ2-5|11|-|TRBV20-1|-
TGCAGTGCTAGTTTGGGGGAGACCCAGTACTTC
CSASLGETQYF
>TRBJ1-2|14|few|TRBV9|-
TGTGCCAGCAGCATCGGGGGGGGTAACTATGGCTACACCTTC
CASSIGGGNYGYTF
>TRBJ2-1|14|-|TRBV7-3|-
TGTGCCAGCAGCTTTTACGGGCCCTACAATGAGCAGTTCTTC
CASSFYGPYNEQFF
>TRBJ2-1|19|once|TRBV27|TRBD2
TGTGCCAGCAGTTTACCCACGGGACTAGCGGGAAGGAGTGGCAATGAGCAGTTCTTC
CASSLPTGLAGRSGNEQFF
>TRBJ1-1|16|once|TRBV7-9|-
TGTGCCAGCAGCCGAATCGGGGGGATTAAGAACACTGAAGCTTTCTTT
CASSRIGGIKNTEAFF
>TRBJ1-5|13|few|TRBV9|-
TGTGCCAGCAGCATAGACGGGATTCAGCCCCAGCATTTT
CASSIDGIQPQHF
>TRBJ1-2|16|-|TRBV7-9|TRBD1
TGTGCCAGCAGCTTATCAAGGGCAGGGGGCAGAGATGGCTACACCTTC
CASSLSRAGGRDGYTF
>TRBJ1-4|14|-|TRBV1|-
TGCACCAGCACCCGGACAGCCGCAAATGAAAAACTGTTTTTT
CTSTRTAANEKLFF
>TRBJ2-5|13|once|TRBV10-3|-
TGTGCCATCATGGGAAGACAGCAAGAGACCCAGTACTTC
CAIMGRQQETQYF
>TRBJ1-2|15|-|TRBV19|-
TGTGCCAGTAGTCCCGGGGGGGGTCCGCCTGCTGGCTACACCTTC
CASSPGGGPPAGYTF
>TRBJ2-1|14|few|TRBV6-5|TRBD1
TGTGCCAGCAGTTACGCGACAGGGAACAATGAGCAGTTCTTC
CASSYATGNNEQFF
>TRBJ2-5|13|few|TRBV7-7|TRBD1
TGTGCCAGCAGCCCAGACAGGGATGAGACCCAGTACTTC
CASSPDRDETQYF
>TRBJ2-7|16|-|TRBV7-8|TRBD2
TGTGCCAGCAGCCCAGCCCCAGCGGGGGGCTCCTACGAGCAGTACTTC
CASSPAPAGGSYEQYF
>TRBJ1-1|13|few|TRBV6-6|-
TGTGCCAGTAAAAGGGGAGCGAACACTGAAGCTTTCTTT
CASKRGANTEAFF
>TRBJ1-1|15|-|TRBV5-1|-
TGCGCCAGCAGCTCGGGGTCGGGGGGAGGCACTGAAGCTTTCTTT
CASSSGSGGGTEAFF
>TRBJ2-4|14|-|TRBV27|-
TGTGCCAGCAGTTTAGGGGATTCCAAAAACATTCAGTACTTC
CASSLGDSKNIQYF
>TRBJ2-3|15|-|TRBV4-1|-
TGCGCCAGCAGCCAAGTAGGTACAGGCACAGATACGCAGTATTTT
CASSQVGTGTDTQYF
>TRBJ1-6|13|-|TRBV11-3|-
TGTGCCAGCAGCCCAGGGACCGGGGCACCCCTCCACTTT
CASSPGTGAPLHF
>TRBJ1-2|14|-|TRBV7-8|TRBD1
TGTGCCAGCAGCTTCCGACAGGGGGCAGGAGGCTACACCTTC
CASSFRQGAGGYTF
>TRBJ1-3|17|-|TRBV10-3|-
TGTGCCATCAGTGAGTCGGGACAAACTTACTCTGGAAACACCATATATTTT
CAISESGQTYSGNTIYF
>TRBJ2-7|15|-|TRBV11-2|-
TGTGCCAGCAGCTTACGAGGGGCCGTAGGGTACGAGCAGTACTTC
CASSLRGAVGYEQYF
>TRBJ1-4|16|-|TRBV7-2|-
TGTGCCAGCAGCTTATTCCGGCCCGGAGGAAATGAAAAACTGTTTTTT
CASSLFRPGGNEKLFF
>TRBJ2-3|15|-|TRBV6-5|-
TGTGCCAGCAGCTACACTAACACTCACACAGATACGCAGTATTTT
CASSYTNTHTDTQYF
>TRBJ1-3|14|-|TRBV11-3|-
TGTGCCAGCAGCCAAGGGAGATCCTCGGACACCATATATTTT
CASSQGRSSDTIYF
>TRBJ1-2|15|few|TRBV29-1|-
TGCAGCGTCCCCCGGGGGGGCCTCACGAACTATGGCTACACCTTC
CSVPRGGLTNYGYTF
>TRBJ1-2|16|few|TRBV7-9|TRBD1
TGTGCCAGCAGCCTTAGAGCCACAGGGGCGGTCTATGGCTACACCTTC
CASSLRATGAVYGYTF
>TRBJ1-1|12|-|TRBV6-5|-
TGTGCCAGCAGTTACGCTCAGTCTGAAGCTTTCTTT
CASSYAQSEAFF
>TRBJ2-5|16|-|TRBV9|-
TGTGCCAGCAGCGTAGGGGCAGGGGGGGGATTGGAGACCCAGTACTTC
CASSVGAGGGLETQYF
>TRBJ2-1|14|-|TRBV29-1|-
TGCAGCGTTACCGCCGGGACGGCTTCGGATGAGCAGTTCTTC
CSVTAGTASDEQFF
>TRBJ2-4|14|-|TRBV9|-
TGTGCCAGCAGCCCGGGGTTAGCCAAAAACATTCAGTACTTC
CASSPGLAKNIQYF
>TRBJ2-7|15|-|TRBV11-3|-
TGTGCCAGCAGCTTGGGGCACGACAGGATCTACGAGCAGTACTTC
CASSLGHDRIYEQYF
>TRBJ1-2|13|-|TRBV4-1|-
TGCGCCAGCAGCCGGGGGGGTTACTATGGCTACACCTTC
CASSRGGYYGYTF
>TRBJ2-5|17|few|TRBV7-7|TRBD2
TGTGCTAGCAGCTCCCTTTCGTCTAGCGGGGGAGAAGAGACCCAGTACTTC
CASSSLSSSGGEETQYF
>TRBJ2-2|18|-|TRBV27|TRBD2
TGTGCCAGCATGTGGGTAGCGGGAGCGGTAGGAGGCACCGGGGAGCTGTTTTTT
CASMWVAGAVGGTGELFF
>TRBJ1-2|12|-|TRBV5-4|-
TGTGCCAGCAGCCCAAATAACTATGGCTACACCTTC
CASSPNNYGYTF
>TRBJ1-2|12|-|TRBV19|-
TGTGCCAGTAGGGCCACGGACTATGGCTACACCTTC
CASRATDYGYTF
>TRBJ1-1|11|-|TRBV27|-
TGTGCCAGCGGCAGGCAGGATCCAGCTTTCTTT
CASGRQDPAFF
>TRBJ2-7|15|-|TRBV7-2|TRBD2
TGTGCCAGCAGCCCGACTAGCGGGAGGGCTCACGAGCAGTACTTC
CASSPTSGRAHEQYF
>TRBJ1-4|15|-|TRBV2|-
TGTGCCAGCAGTGACATTACAGGAGAGAATGAAAAACTGTTTTTT
CASSDITGENEKLFF